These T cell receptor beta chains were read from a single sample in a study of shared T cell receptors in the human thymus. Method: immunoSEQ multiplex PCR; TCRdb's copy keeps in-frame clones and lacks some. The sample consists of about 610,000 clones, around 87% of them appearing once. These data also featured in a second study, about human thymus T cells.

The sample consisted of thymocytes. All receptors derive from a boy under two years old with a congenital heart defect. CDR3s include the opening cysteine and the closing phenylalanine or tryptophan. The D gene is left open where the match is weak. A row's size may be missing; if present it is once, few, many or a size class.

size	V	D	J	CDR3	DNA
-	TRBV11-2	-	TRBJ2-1	CASSRRVSYNEQFF	TGTGCCAGCAGCAGGAGGGTCTCCTACAATGAGCAGTTCTTC
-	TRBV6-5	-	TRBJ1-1	CASSYSPGRTEAFF	TGTGCCAGCAGTTACTCGCCAGGGAGGACCGAAGCTTTCTTT
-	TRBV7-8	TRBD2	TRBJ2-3	CASSRCGRAGADTQYF	TGTGCCAGCAGTCGCTGCGGGAGGGCCGGAGCAGATACGCAGTATTTT
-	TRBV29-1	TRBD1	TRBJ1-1	CSVDGTGETEAFF	TGCAGCGTTGACGGGACAGGGGAAACTGAAGCTTTCTTT
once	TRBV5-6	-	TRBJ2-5	CASVRRTARETQYF	TGTGCCAGCGTCCGGAGGACTGCTCGAGAGACCCAGTACTTC
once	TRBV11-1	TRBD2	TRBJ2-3	CASSLQVEREIPDTQYF	TGTGCCAGCAGCTTGCAGGTGGAGCGGGAGATCCCAGATACGCAGTATTTT
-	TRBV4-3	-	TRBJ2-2	CASSQTTGPCGTANTGELFF	TGCGCCAGCAGCCAGACCACCGGTCCTTGCGGGACAGCGAACACCGGGGAGCTGTTTTTT
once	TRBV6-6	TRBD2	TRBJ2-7	CATGTSGGPRYEQYF	TGTGCCACCGGGACTAGCGGGGGTCCCCGCTACGAGCAGTACTTC
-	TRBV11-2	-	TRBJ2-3	CASSLVAVVPDTQYF	TGTGCCAGCAGCCTCGTTGCAGTCGTTCCAGATACGCAGTATTTT
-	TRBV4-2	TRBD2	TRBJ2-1	CASSQVRRERDNEQFF	TGTGCCAGCAGCCAAGTCCGGCGGGAGAGGGACAATGAGCAGTTCTTC
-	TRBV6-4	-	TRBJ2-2	CASSAWGRENTGELFF	TGTGCCAGCAGTGCATGGGGCAGGGAGAACACCGGGGAGCTGTTTTTT
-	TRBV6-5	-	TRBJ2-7	CASSYGQGAEEQYF	TGTGCCAGCAGTTACGGCCAGGGCGCGGAGGAGCAGTACTTC
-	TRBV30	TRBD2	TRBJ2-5	CAWSGGGEETQYF	TGTGCCTGGAGTGGCGGGGGGGAAGAGACCCAGTACTTC
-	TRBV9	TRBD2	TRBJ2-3	CASSVERKAGARTDTQYF	TGTGCCAGCAGCGTAGAGCGGAAGGCGGGAGCGCGAACAGATACGCAGTATTTT
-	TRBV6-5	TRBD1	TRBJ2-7	CASSYLTGFSYEQYF	TGTGCCAGCAGTTACCTGACAGGGTTCTCCTACGAGCAGTACTTC
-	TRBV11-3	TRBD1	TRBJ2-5	CASRGQVDDQYF	TGTGCCAGCAGGGGACAGGTGGATGACCAGTACTTC
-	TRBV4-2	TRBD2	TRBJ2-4	CASSPPKGVNGRDPQYF	TGTGCCAGCAGCCCACCCAAGGGGGTTAACGGGAGGGATCCCCAGTACTTC
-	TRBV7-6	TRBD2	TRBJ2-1	CASSLAWTSGKDNEQFF	TGTGCCAGCAGCTTAGCCTGGACTAGCGGAAAAGACAATGAGCAGTTCTTC
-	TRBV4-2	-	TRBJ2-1	CASSQDPVDEQFF	TGTGCCAGCAGCCAAGACCCGGTCGATGAGCAGTTCTTC
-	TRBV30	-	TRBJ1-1	CAWSSRGKNTEAFF	TGTGCCTGGAGTAGCAGGGGAAAGAACACTGAAGCTTTCTTT
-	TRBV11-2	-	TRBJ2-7	CASSLGPRGEQYF	TGTGCCAGCAGCTTAGGACCCCGGGGCGAGCAGTACTTC
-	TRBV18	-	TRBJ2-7	CASSPPSGVEWFGEQYF	TGTGCCAGCTCACCACCCTCAGGGGTGGAGTGGTTCGGGGAGCAGTACTTC
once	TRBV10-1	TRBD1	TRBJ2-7	CASSPRQGLGYEQYF	TGCGCCAGCAGCCCCCGACAGGGGCTAGGGTACGAGCAGTACTTC
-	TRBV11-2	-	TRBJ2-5	CASSWWREQETQYF	TGTGCCAGCAGCTGGTGGCGGGAACAAGAGACCCAGTACTTC
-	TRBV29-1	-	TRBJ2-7	CSVRGRSYEQYF	TGCAGCGTTAGGGGCCGAAGCTACGAGCAGTACTTC
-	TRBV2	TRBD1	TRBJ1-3	CASSDPRTGTSGNTIYF	TGTGCCAGCAGTGACCCTCGGACAGGGACCTCTGGAAACACCATATATTTT
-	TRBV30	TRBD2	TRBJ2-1	CAYGLAGNNEQFF	TGTGCCTACGGACTAGCGGGAAACAATGAGCAGTTCTTC
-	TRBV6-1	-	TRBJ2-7	CASSEAFRGAPYEQYF	TGTGCCAGCAGTGAAGCTTTTAGGGGCGCCCCCTACGAGCAGTACTTC
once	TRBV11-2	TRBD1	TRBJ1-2	CASSTRDRGRRGYTF	TGTGCCAGCAGCACCCGGGACAGGGGGAGACGTGGCTACACCTTC